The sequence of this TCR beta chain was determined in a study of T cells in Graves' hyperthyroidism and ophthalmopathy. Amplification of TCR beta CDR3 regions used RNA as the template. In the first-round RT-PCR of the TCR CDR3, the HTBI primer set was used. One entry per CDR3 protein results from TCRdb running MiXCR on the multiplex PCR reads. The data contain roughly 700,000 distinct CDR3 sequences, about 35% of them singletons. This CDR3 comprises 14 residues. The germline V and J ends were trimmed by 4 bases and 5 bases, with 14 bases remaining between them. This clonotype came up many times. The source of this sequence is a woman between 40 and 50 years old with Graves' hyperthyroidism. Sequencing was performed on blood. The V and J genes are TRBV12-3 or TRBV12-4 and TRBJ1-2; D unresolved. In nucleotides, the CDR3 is TGTGCCAGCAGTTGGCCCACGGTGCCATATGGCTACACCTTC. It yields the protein CASSWPTVPYGYTF.